The clone carrying this T cell receptor (beta chain) came up a few times. The data originate from a study of response to subunit inactivated influenza vaccine. TCRdb recomputed calls from the RT-PCR reads with MiXCR, one row per CDR3 protein. Here the sample spans roughly 550,000 distinct CDR3 sequences, around a quarter being singletons. The CDR3 has 13 amino acids. The V gene lost 6 bases and the J gene lost 3 bases, with 12 bases spanning the gap. These data also featured in a second study, about T cells expressing NK-cell markers. That paper states: Beta-chain TCR cDNA was generated via 5'RACE template switching with UMIs. The eight sequenced donors comprised seven who were HCMV-seropositive and one who was seronegative.

Specimen: CD4+ T cells sorted from PBMCs, collected 12 days after vaccination. The chain uses TRBV12-3 or TRBV12-4 and TRBJ2-7; D call uncertain. The TCR originated in a man aged 50-59 years who received an inactivated influenza vaccine. CDR3 DNA sequence: TGTGCCAGCAGCTTCCACATGGGCTACGAGCAGTACTTC. Its protein is CASSFHMGYEQYF.